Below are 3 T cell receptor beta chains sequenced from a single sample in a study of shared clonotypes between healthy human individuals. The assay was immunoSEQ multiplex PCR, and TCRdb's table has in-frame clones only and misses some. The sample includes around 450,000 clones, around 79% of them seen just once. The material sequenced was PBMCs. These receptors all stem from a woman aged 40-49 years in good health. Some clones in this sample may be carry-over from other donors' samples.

This CDR3 is CASSLSRYTEAFF. CDR3 DNA: TGTGCCAGCAGCTTGAGCAGATACACTGAAGCTTTCTTT. This sequence joins TRBV7-3 and TRBJ1-1; D unclear. CDR3 length: 13 amino acids. CDR1 is SGHTA and CDR2 is FQGTGA in the germline V gene. Deletions cut 3 bases from V and 3 bases from J, with 8 bases between.

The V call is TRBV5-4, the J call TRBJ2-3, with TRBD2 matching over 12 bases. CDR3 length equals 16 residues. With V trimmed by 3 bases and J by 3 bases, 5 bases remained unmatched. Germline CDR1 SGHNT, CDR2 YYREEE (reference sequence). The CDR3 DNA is TGTGCCAGCAGCTCCGGGACTAGCGGGCAGACAGATACGCAGTATTTT. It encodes CASSSGTSGQTDTQYF. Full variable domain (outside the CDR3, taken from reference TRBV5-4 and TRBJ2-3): ETGVTQSPTHLIKTRGQQVTLRCSSQSGHNTVSWYQQALGQGPQFIFQYYREEENGRGNFPPRFSGLQFPNYSSELNVNALELDDSALYLCASSSGTSGQTDTQYFGPGTRLTVL.

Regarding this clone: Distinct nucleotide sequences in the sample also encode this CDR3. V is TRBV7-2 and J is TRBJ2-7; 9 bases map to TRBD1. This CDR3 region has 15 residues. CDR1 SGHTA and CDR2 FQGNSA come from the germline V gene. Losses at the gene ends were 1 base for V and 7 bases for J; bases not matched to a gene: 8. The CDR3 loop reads CASSLVGTGYYEQYF. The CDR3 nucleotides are TGTGCCAGCAGCTTAGTCGGGACAGGGTACTATGAGCAGTACTTC.